The 25 T cell receptor beta chains in this list originate from one sample, sequenced in a study of T cell repertoires in ileal Crohn's disease. Clones were sequenced by immunoSEQ multiplex PCR, and TCRdb holds only the in-frame ones, with some missing. The sample lists 30,000 to 35,000 clones; 80% were seen once. Material for sequencing was ileal tissue. The receptors derive from an adult with Crohn's disease.

In its sample, this clone was seen a few times. The chain links TRBV6-4 to TRBJ2-2; possible D gene TRBD1, 6 bases. The V gene lost 4 bases and the J gene lost 3 bases, with 6 bases spanning the gap. CDR3 length equals 13 residues. CDR1 and CDR2 (germline): MRHNA, SNTAGT. The CDR3 here is CASSAGDTGELFF. CDR3 sequence (DNA): TGTGCCAGCAGTGCAGGGGACACCGGGGAGCTGTTTTTT.

The chain employs TRBV5-6 and TRBJ2-5; tentative D call: TRBD1 (6 bases). The DNA matches TRBJ2-7 better at its end, which makes the J call doubtful. CDR1 is SGHDT and CDR2 is YYEEEE in the germline V gene. CDR3 length: 14 amino acids. As DNA, the CDR3 is TGTGCCAGCAGCAGCTCAGGGGCGGCCTACGAGCAGTACTTC. Translation gives CASSSSGAAYEQYF.

Here the CDR3 DNA reads TGTGCCAGCACCGACACCGCAAACACTGAAGCTTTCTTT. Its translation: CASTDTANTEAFF. The rearrangement uses TRBV7-9 and TRBJ1-1; D uncertain. Trimming stripped 7 bases from V and 2 bases from J, with 11 bases between. The CDR3 loop spans 13 amino acids. Germline V gene sequence: CDR1 SEHNR, CDR2 FQNEAQ (reference sequence).

The V gene is TRBV2, the J gene TRBJ1-2, with TRBD1 matching 7 bases. The germline V gene has CDR1 SNHLY and CDR2 FYNNEI. This CDR3 is built from 14 residues. V shed 5 bases, J shed 2 bases, and the junction held 5 bases outside the gene matches. The CDR3 sequence is CASSYRGANYGYTF. The CDR3 DNA reads as TGTGCCAGCAGTTACAGGGGCGCCAACTATGGCTACACCTTC.

Comment on this clone: Other DNA sequences in the same sample also yield this CDR3. This chain connects TRBV7-2 to TRBJ2-7, with a tentative D call TRBD1 (5 bases). The germline CDR1 and CDR2 sequences are SGHTA and FQGNSA. V shed 2 bases and J shed 0 bases, with 8 bases lying between them. The CDR3 runs 14 residues. For the CDR3, the DNA is TGTGCCAGCAGCTTAACAGGCAGCTCCTACGAGCAGTACTTC. Encoded protein: CASSLTGSSYEQYF.

To note about this clone: The junction shows a germline mismatch at one end, possibly a read error. V gene TRBV5-3 combines with J gene TRBJ1-5; 7 bases agree with TRBD1. TRBV5-3 is assigned to the ORF class and has an uncertain function. The CDR3 loop spans 14 amino acids. CDR3 sequence: CASSSWDSLTPQHF. The CDR3 DNA is TGTGCCAGCAGCTCCTGGGACAGTCTTACGCCCCAGCATTTT.

This clone showed up just once. The chain links TRBV5-1 to TRBJ2-3, with TRBD2 identical over 12 bases. The germline V gene encodes CDR1 SGHRS and CDR2 YFSETQ. The CDR3 has 15 amino acids. Trimming at V came to 0 bases and at J to 5 bases, leaving 1 base not matched to a gene. In DNA form, the CDR3 reads TGCGCCAGCAGCTTGGGGGGACTAGCGGGAGATACGCAGTATTTT. Translating it yields CASSLGGLAGDTQYF.

The chain couples TRBV7-2 to TRBJ2-7, with 7 positions matching TRBD2. This CDR3 spans 15 amino acids. Germline V gives CDR1 SGHTA, CDR2 FQGNSA. The junction had 7 bases not matched to a gene; V was cut back by 3 bases and J by 2 bases. The CDR3 region is CASSFGASGAYEQYF. In nucleotides, the CDR3 is TGTGCCAGCAGCTTCGGGGCTAGCGGAGCCTACGAGCAGTACTTC.

CDR3 sequence: CASSRSGQGAQSYGYTF. CDR3 coding DNA: TGTGCCAGCAGCCGATCGGGACAGGGGGCGCAGAGCTATGGCTACACCTTC. The chain uses TRBV5-4 and TRBJ1-2; 12 nucleotides align to TRBD1. The germline gives CDR1 SGHNT, CDR2 YYREEE (reference sequence). V lost 4 bases to trimming and J lost 4 bases; unmatched junction nucleotides: 11. The CDR3 covers 17 residues.

V usage is TRBV7-2 and J usage is TRBJ2-7; 15 nucleotides line up with TRBD2. Germline CDR1 is SGHTA and CDR2 is FQGNSA. The CDR3 runs 16 residues. V shed 4 bases, J shed 7 bases, and the junction held 8 bases outside the gene matches. The CDR3 spells CASSSRTSGGAREQYF. CDR3 in DNA: TGTGCCAGCAGCTCCCGGACTAGCGGGGGGGCTCGGGAGCAGTACTTC.

This clone occurred once. The chain combines TRBV6-6 with TRBJ1-3; D gene unclear. Trimming took 6 bases from V and 0 from J, leaving 12 bases between them. Germline V lookup: CDR1 MNHNY, CDR2 SVGAGI (reference sequence). CDR3 length: 15 residues. The CDR3 nucleotides are TGTGCCAGCAGCCCGTCGGTCTACTCTGGAAACACCATATATTTT. Residues: CASSPSVYSGNTIYF.

The rearrangement links TRBV9 to TRBJ1-2; 9 bases agree with TRBD1. Germline lookup yields CDR1 SGDLS and CDR2 YYNGEE. Trimming took 3 bases from V and 8 from J; bases not matched to a gene: 5. The CDR3 runs to 13 residues. CDR3 in DNA: TGTGCCAGCAGCGCCCGGGACAGGGTGGGCTACACCTTC. This gives the protein CASSARDRVGYTF.

This clone occurred once. The gene calls are TRBV5-1 and TRBJ2-2, with D possibly TRBD2 on 5 matching bases. CDR3 length: 15 residues. CDR1 is SGHRS and CDR2 is YFSETQ in the germline V gene. With 7 bases removed from V and 4 bases from J, the gap between germline ends came to 17 bases. DNA for the CDR3: TGCGCCAGCTCCACGAGGGCCTCGGGCACCGGGGAGCTGTTTTTT. Amino acids: CASSTRASGTGELFF.

The chain links TRBV5-1 to TRBJ1-2, with D unclear. Germline lookup yields CDR1 SGHRS and CDR2 YFSETQ. The CDR3 is 13 amino acids. V was shortened by 0 bases and J by 9 bases, with 12 bases between the two germline ends. The CDR3 DNA sequence: TGCGCCAGCAGCTTGGCTCCCCGGTTCAGCTACACCTTC. Translation: CASSLAPRFSYTF.

The sample holds a few counts of this clone. The gene calls are TRBV5-1 and TRBJ2-1; D ambiguous. The CDR3 length is 15 residues. CDR1 SGHRS and CDR2 YFSETQ come from the germline V gene. Trimming shortened V by 0 bases and J by 0 bases, and 7 bases separated the two germline ends. Here the CDR3 DNA reads TGCGCCAGCAGCTTGGTAGCCGGCTCCTACAATGAGCAGTTCTTC. The encoded protein is CASSLVAGSYNEQFF.

The chain employs TRBV6-5 and TRBJ1-6, with TRBD1 matching over 7 bases. Germline CDR1 reads MNHEY; CDR2 reads SVGAGI. The trim removed 2 bases at V and 6 bases at J, leaving 4 bases unmatched. This CDR3 is 15 amino acids long. The CDR3 here is CASSYRGQFNSPLHF. The CDR3 bases are TGTGCCAGCAGTTACAGGGGACAGTTTAATTCACCCCTCCACTTT.

The V gene is TRBV6-1, the J gene TRBJ2-4, with D perhaps matching TRBD2 (6 bases). Germline assignment: CDR1 MNHNS and CDR2 SASEGT. The CDR3 covers 13 residues. Trimming pared 8 bases from V and 9 bases from J, leaving 17 bases between. DNA of the CDR3: TGTGCCAGCGAAGCCGGAGGGCTGGGCATTCAGTACTTC. It codes for CASEAGGLGIQYF.

The J gene is TRBJ2-2, the V gene TRBV9; TRBD2 might be the D (6 bases). The germline V and J ends were trimmed by 4 bases and 2 bases, with 18 bases remaining between them. This CDR3 contains 17 residues. Germline CDR1 SGDLS, CDR2 YYNGEE. For the CDR3, the DNA is TGTGCCAGCAGCCTCTGGGGGGAGAGAATAAACACCGGGGAGCTGTTTTTT. Its translation is CASSLWGERINTGELFF.

This chain joins TRBV6-1 and TRBJ2-5, with 8 bases matching TRBD2. The J call is uncertain, as TRBJ2-7 better fits the DNA end. Germline CDR1 MNHNS, CDR2 SASEGT. There are 15 residues in the CDR3. CDR3 coding DNA: TGTGCCAGCAGTGGAGACATAGCGGGATCCTACGAGCAGTACTTC. Protein sequence: CASSGDIAGSYEQYF.

The chain is built from TRBV5-6 and TRBJ2-5; TRBD2 agrees at 16 bases. Germline V gene data show CDR1 as SGHDT and CDR2 as YYEEEE. J was trimmed by 5 bases and V by 5 bases; bases with no gene match: 6. This CDR3 region has 16 residues. The CDR3 spells CASSSGLAGGRETQYF. CDR3 nucleotides: TGTGCCAGCAGTTCGGGACTAGCGGGGGGGCGCGAGACCCAGTACTTC.

The chain uses TRBV30 and TRBJ1-2; 8 bases match TRBD1. V lost 2 bases to trimming and J lost 7 bases; unmatched junction nucleotides: 9. Germline CDR1 and CDR2: GTSNPN and SVGIG (reference sequence). The CDR3 contains 14 residues. In DNA, the CDR3 is TGTGCCTGGAGTACTGCAGGGGGCTTGGGTGGCTACACCTTC. Encoded protein: CAWSTAGGLGGYTF.

The rearrangement uses TRBV4-2 and TRBJ2-3, with unresolved D. The length of the CDR3 is 17 residues. The germline gives CDR1 LGHNA, CDR2 YNFKEQ. Trimming stripped 0 bases from V and 7 bases from J, with 20 bases between. The CDR3 loop reads CASSQETLTLSEYTQYF. CDR3 sequence (DNA): TGTGCCAGCAGCCAAGAAACACTGACTCTTTCCGAGTATACGCAGTATTTT.

This chain links TRBV6-6 with TRBJ1-1, with 7 bases fitting TRBD1. The J segment lost 6 bases and the V segment lost 2 bases, leaving 6 bases of the junction unmatched. Germline V gene lookup returns CDR1 MNHNY and CDR2 SVGAGI (reference sequence). The CDR3 extends over 14 amino acids. The CDR3: CASSYPAGQAEAFF. The CDR3 DNA reads as TGTGCCAGCAGTTACCCGGCAGGACAGGCTGAAGCTTTCTTT.

DNA for the CDR3: TGTGCCAGCAGTTACTCTTACGGGGAGAACTATGGCTACACCTTC. This codes for CASSYSYGENYGYTF. The V gene is TRBV6-5, the J gene TRBJ1-2; D remains ambiguous. CDR3 length: 15 residues. CDR1 and CDR2 (germline): MNHEY, SVGAGI. With 0 bases removed from V and 2 bases from J, the gap between germline ends came to 10 bases.

The chain uses TRBV7-6 and TRBJ1-4, with D possibly TRBD1 on 6 matching bases. The CDR3 runs 15 residues. V lost 1 base to trimming and J lost 3 bases, with 9 bases between them. CDR1 and CDR2 (germline): SGHVS, FNYEAQ. The CDR3 loop reads CASSLDQGPNEKLFF. The CDR3 DNA reads as TGTGCCAGCAGCTTAGACCAGGGGCCTAATGAAAAACTGTTTTTT. The full variable domain, completed using reference TRBV7-6 and TRBJ1-4, is GAGVSQSPRYKVTKRGQDVALRCDPISGHVSLYWYRQALGQGPEFLTYFNYEAQQDKSGLPNDRFSAERPEGSISTLTIQRTEQRDSAMYRCASSLDQGPNEKLFFGSGTQLSVL.